This TCR beta chain was found in a study of shared clonotypes between healthy human individuals. Study-wide context: Each donor contributed plates that comprised three CD4 naive, three CD4 memory, two CD8 naive and one CD8 memory.

There are 11 residues in the CDR3. V dropped 4 bases and J dropped 6; count of bases not matched to a gene: 1. Germline V gene lookup returns CDR1 DFQATT and CDR2 SNEGSKA (reference sequence). Turning to this clone: Its antigen remains unidentified.

This table comes from immunoSEQ multiplex PCR, and its TCRdb copy is limited to in-frame clones, with some not included. The sample consists of 1.5 million to 2.5 million clones, about 95% of them appearing once. General study results and limits: Across a handful of donors, naive CD4 shared around 5.4%, naive CD8 over 3%, memory CD4 more than 2%, memory CD8 roughly 0.37%. Sampling used blood alone; tissue repertoires probably differ. Generation probabilities were higher for clonotypes shared across all four sorted-subset donors than for unshared ones.

In the naive CD8 group, cells lacked CD45RO and were positively selected for CCR7, so terminally differentiated effector memory CD45RA+ cells were left out. The origin of this receptor is a man between 18 and 29 years old in good health. This rearrangement joins TRBV20-1 to TRBJ1-1, with 8 bases identical to TRBD1. Specimen: naive CD8+ T cells sorted from blood. The CDR3 region is CSAKTGAEAFF. CDR3 sequence (DNA): TGCAGTGCTAAGACAGGGGCTGAAGCTTTCTTT.